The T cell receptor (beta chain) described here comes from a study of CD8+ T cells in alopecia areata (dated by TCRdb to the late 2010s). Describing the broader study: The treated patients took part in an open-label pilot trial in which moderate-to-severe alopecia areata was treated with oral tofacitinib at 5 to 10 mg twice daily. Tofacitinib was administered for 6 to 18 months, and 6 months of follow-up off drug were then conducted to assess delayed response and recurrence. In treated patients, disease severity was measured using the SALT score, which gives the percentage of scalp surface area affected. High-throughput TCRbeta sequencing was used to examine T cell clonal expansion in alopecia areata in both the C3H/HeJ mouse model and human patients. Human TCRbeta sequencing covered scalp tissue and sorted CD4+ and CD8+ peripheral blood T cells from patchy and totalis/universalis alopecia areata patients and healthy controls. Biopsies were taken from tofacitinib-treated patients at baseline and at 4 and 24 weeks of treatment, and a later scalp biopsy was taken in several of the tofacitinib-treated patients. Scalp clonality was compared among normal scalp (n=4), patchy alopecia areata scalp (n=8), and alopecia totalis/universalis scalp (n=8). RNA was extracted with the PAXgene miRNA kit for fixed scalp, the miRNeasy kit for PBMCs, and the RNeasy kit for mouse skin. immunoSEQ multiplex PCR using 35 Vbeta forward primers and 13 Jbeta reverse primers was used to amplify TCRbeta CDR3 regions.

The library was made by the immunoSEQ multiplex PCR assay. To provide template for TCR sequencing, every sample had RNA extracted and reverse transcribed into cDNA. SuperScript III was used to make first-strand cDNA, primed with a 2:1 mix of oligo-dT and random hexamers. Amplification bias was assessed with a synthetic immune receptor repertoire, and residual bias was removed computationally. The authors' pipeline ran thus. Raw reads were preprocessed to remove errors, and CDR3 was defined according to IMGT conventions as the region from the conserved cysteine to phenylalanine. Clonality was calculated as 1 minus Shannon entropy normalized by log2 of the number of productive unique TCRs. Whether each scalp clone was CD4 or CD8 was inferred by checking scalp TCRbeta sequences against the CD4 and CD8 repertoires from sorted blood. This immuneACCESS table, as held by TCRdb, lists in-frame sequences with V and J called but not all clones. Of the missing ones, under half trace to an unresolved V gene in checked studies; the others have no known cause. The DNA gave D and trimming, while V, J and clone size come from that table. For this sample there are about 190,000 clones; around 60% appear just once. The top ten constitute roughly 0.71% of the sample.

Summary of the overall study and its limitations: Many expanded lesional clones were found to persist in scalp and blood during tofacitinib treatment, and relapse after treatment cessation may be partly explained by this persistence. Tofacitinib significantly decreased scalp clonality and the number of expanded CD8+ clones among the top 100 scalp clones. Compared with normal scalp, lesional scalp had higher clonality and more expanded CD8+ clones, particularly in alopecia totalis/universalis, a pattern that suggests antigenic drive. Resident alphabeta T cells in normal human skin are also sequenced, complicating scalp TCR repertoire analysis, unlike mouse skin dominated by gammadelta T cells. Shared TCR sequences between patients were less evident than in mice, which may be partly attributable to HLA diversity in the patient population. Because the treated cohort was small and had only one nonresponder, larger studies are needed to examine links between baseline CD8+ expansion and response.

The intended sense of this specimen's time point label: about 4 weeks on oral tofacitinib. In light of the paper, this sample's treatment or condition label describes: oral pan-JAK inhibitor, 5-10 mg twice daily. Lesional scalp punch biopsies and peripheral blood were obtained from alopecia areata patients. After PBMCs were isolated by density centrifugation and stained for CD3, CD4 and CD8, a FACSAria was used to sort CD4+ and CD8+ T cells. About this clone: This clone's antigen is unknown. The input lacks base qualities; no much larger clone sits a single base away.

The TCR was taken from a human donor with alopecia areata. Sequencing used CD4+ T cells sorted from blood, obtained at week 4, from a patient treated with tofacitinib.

The nucleotide sequence is TGCGCCAGCAGCCAAGATGGGGGCTACAATGAGCAGTTCTTC. The translation is CASSQDGGYNEQFF. The receptor chain draws on TRBV4-3 and TRBJ2-1; the D call could be TRBD1 or TRBD2, with each sharing 5 bases. Trimming removed 0 bases from V and 3 bases from J, leaving 6 bases between the germline ends. Looking up the germline V gene yields CDR1 LGHNA and CDR2 YSLEER. The CDR3 contains 14 residues, cysteine and phenylalanine counted. Only the CDR3 portion is preserved as DNA: 42 bases, with reading frame beginning at the first base.